One sample yielded the 3 T cell receptor beta chains listed below, sequenced in a study of blood T cell repertoires in COVID-19. Clones were read by immunoSEQ multiplex PCR, and TCRdb kept only the in-frame ones, dropping some. The sample lists about 410,000 clones; 80% to 90% were seen once. The sample comprised peripheral blood. All receptors come from a woman under 40 with active or convalescent COVID-19.

This rearrangement joins TRBV4-2 to TRBJ2-3, with no clear D. Germline CDR1 LGHNA, CDR2 YNFKEQ. Trimming removed 0 bases from V and 5 bases from J, with 6 bases in between. The CDR3 length is 13 residues. The CDR3 DNA follows: TGTGCCAGCAGCCAAGATCGTGTAGATACGCAGTATTTT. Translation gives CASSQDRVDTQYF.

V is TRBV5-1 and J is TRBJ1-1; D is undetermined. Trimming removed 4 bases from V and 4 bases from J, with 17 bases in between. CDR1 and CDR2 (germline): SGHRS, YFSETQ. The CDR3 runs to 15 residues. The CDR3, as DNA: TGCGCCAGCAGCCACTTCCTCTCCTCGGGCACTGAAGCTTTCTTT. Translation gives CASSHFLSSGTEAFF.

This clone was counted once. The V gene is TRBV5-1, the J gene TRBJ1-1, with D perhaps TRBD1 (6 bases). The CDR3 length is 16 residues. V was clipped by 2 bases and J by 0 bases, with 14 bases between them. Per the germline V gene, CDR1 is SGHRS and CDR2 is YFSETQ. The CDR3 DNA follows: TGCGCCAGCAGCTTCCGGACAGCAAATATGAACACTGAAGCTTTCTTT. This encodes CASSFRTANMNTEAFF.